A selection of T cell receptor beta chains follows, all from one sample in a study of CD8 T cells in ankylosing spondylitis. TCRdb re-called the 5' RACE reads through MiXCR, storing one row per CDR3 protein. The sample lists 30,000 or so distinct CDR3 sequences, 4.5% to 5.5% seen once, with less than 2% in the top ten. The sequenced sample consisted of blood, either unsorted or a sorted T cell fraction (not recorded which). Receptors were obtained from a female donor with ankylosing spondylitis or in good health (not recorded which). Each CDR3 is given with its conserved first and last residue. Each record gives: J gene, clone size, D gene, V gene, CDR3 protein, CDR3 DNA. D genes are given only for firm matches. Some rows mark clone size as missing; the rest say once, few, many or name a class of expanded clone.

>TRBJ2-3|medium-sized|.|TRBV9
CASTKQSPGDTQYF
TGTGCCAGCACCAAACAGTCCCCGGGGGATACGCAGTATTTT
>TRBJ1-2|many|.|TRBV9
CASSVADRLGGYTF
TGTGCCAGCAGCGTAGCCGACCGCCTAGGGGGCTACACCTTC
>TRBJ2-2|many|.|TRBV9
CASSVNPRHYTGELFF
TGTGCCAGCAGCGTAAACCCCAGACACTACACCGGGGAGCTGTTTTTT
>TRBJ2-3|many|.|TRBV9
CASSVGPTTDTQYF
TGTGCCAGCAGCGTAGGTCCAACCACAGATACGCAGTATTTT
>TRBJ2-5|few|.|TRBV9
CASSVAVGHQETQYF
TGTGCCAGCAGCGTTGCGGTAGGTCACCAAGAGACCCAGTACTTC
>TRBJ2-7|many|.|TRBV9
CASSVEPEIRGEQYF
TGTGCCAGCAGCGTTGAACCAGAGATTAGAGGCGAGCAGTACTTC
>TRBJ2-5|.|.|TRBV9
CASSVAMGLQETQYF
TGTGCCAGCAGCGTAGCAATGGGATTACAAGAGACCCAGTACTTC
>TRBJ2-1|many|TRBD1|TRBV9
CASSVDRGRWNEQFF
TGTGCCAGCAGCGTAGACAGGGGTAGGTGGAATGAGCAGTTCTTC
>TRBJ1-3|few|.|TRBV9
CASSVESPGTIYF
TGTGCCAGCAGCGTAGAGTCCCCTGGCACCATATATTTT
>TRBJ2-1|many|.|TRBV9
CASSAQLWGTYNEQFF
TGTGCCAGCAGCGCCCAGTTGTGGGGTACCTACAATGAGCAGTTCTTC
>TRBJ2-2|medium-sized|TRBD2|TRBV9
CASSVEPGGPVRTGELFF
TGTGCCAGCAGCGTAGAACCGGGAGGGCCGGTTCGCACCGGGGAGCTGTTTTTT
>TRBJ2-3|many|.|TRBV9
CASTPPESVAHTQYF
TGTGCCAGCACTCCTCCGGAATCAGTGGCGCATACGCAGTATTTT
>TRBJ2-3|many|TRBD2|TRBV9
CASSWTSGGDTQYF
TGTGCCAGCAGCTGGACTAGCGGTGGGGATACGCAGTATTTT
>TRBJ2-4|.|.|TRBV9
CASSERGKNIQYF
TGTGCCAGCAGCGAAAGGGGCAAAAACATTCAGTACTTC
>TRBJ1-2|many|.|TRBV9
CASNRDGSYGYTF
TGTGCCAGCAATAGGGACGGTTCCTATGGCTACACCTTC
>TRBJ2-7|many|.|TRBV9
CASSGQDWSGQYF
TGTGCCAGCAGCGGACAGGACTGGTCGGGGCAGTACTTC
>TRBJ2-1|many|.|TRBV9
CASSVEATNNEQFF
TGTGCCAGCAGCGTAGAAGCCACCAACAATGAGCAGTTCTTC
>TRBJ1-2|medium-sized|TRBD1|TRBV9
CASSHRGGQGHGYTF
TGTGCCAGCAGCCACAGAGGGGGACAGGGTCATGGCTACACCTTC
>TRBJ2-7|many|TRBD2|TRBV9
CASTSGTSFSEQYF
TGTGCCAGCACCTCCGGGACTAGTTTCTCCGAGCAGTACTTC
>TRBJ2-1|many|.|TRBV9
CASSVVGAEQFF
TGTGCCAGCAGCGTAGTAGGAGCAGAGCAGTTCTTC
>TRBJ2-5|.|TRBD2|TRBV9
CASSVDLAGGQETQYF
TGTGCCAGCAGCGTAGATCTGGCGGGAGGGCAAGAGACCCAGTACTTC
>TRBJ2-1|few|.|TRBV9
CASSPSAAYNEQFF
TGTGCCAGCAGCCCATCGGCCGCCTACAATGAGCAGTTCTTC
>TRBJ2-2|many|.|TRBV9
CASSVELTVGGELFF
TGTGCCAGCAGCGTAGAGTTGACGGTTGGCGGGGAGCTGTTTTTT
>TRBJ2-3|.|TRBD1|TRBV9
CASSTLRQGRGTDTQYF
TGTGCCAGCAGCACACTAAGACAGGGACGGGGCACAGATACGCAGTATTTT
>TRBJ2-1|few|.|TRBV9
CASSSTGVSSYNEQFF
TGTGCCAGCAGCTCGACGGGGGTGAGCTCCTACAATGAGCAGTTCTTC
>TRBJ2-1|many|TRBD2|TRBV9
CASSAQRGDYNEQFF
TGTGCCAGCAGCGCCCAGCGGGGGGACTACAATGAGCAGTTCTTC
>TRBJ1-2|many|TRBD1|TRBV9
CASSPTGFYGYTF
TGTGCCAGCAGCCCGACAGGGTTCTATGGCTACACCTTC
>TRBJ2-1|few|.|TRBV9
CASSVGSSLNEQFF
TGTGCCAGCAGCGTAGGGTCTTCCCTAAATGAGCAGTTCTTC
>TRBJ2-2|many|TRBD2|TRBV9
CASSVGLAGTNTGELFF
TGTGCCAGCAGCGTAGGACTAGCGGGTACGAACACCGGGGAGCTGTTTTTT
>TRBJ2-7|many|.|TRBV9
CASSVGLYYEQYF
TGTGCCAGCAGCGTAGGACTATACTACGAGCAGTACTTC
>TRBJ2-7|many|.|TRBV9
CASSPQGGGFSYEQYF
TGTGCCAGCAGCCCCCAGGGGGGAGGGTTCTCCTACGAGCAGTACTTC
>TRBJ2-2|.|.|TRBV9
CASSAQGGNTGELFF
TGTGCCAGCAGCGCCCAGGGGGGGAACACCGGGGAGCTGTTTTTT
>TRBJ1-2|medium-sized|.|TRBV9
CASSVGIGTINYGYTF
TGTGCCAGCAGCGTAGGCATCGGAACGATTAACTATGGCTACACCTTC
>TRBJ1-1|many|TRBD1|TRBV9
CASSASGTGGGTEAFF
TGTGCCAGCAGCGCATCCGGGACAGGGGGGGGTACTGAAGCTTTCTTT
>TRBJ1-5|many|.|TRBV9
CASSPGWGTQHF
TGTGCCAGCAGCCCGGGTTGGGGAACCCAGCATTTT
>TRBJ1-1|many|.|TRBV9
CASSVASGKNTEAFF
TGTGCCAGCAGCGTAGCCTCAGGGAAGAACACTGAAGCTTTCTTT